The T cell receptor beta chain described here comes from a study of T cell responses to AZD1222 COVID-19 vaccine (dated by TCRdb to the early 2020s). In the study overall: AZD1222 recipients whose second dose came at about 4 weeks and those whose second dose came at about 12 weeks were combined into one group, since spike-specific TCR depth and breadth did not differ between the two schedules. A total of 230 to 250 trial participants underwent TCR sequencing, of whom around 200 received two doses of AZD1222 and about 26 received two doses of the MenACWY control vaccine. Trial participants were enrolled by age into 18-55, 56-69 and 70-plus year subgroups, with approximately 150, 28 and 58 TCR-sequenced participants respectively.

What the authors observed across the whole study: Participants were mostly white British and included more females than males, and it was suggested by the authors that clonal diversity may have been underestimated. Only 5 to 7 AZD1222 recipients were SARS-CoV-2 seropositive at baseline, limiting conclusions about previously exposed vaccinees. No day 14 peak-response samples were available, so repertoires were characterized only after the peak T cell response. Reportedly, close to half of the unique spike-specific TCRs recognized epitopes lying outside the regions that are mutated in the B.1.351 and B.1.1.7 variants. In the small 56-69-year group, the increase in depth fell short of significance, most likely because of low power. The vaccine-associated CD4 TCRs covered the entire spike protein, and the dominant responses fell in regions 160-218 and 743-854. Spike-specific TCR breadth and depth rose significantly after two AZD1222 doses compared with day 0 and with MenACWY recipients.

The CDR3 regions of human TCRbeta chains were analyzed by immunosequencing. The study's own analysis went as follows. Repertoire TCRs were checked for matches against a reference library of SARS-CoV-2-specific TCRs that had been generated using the MIRA antigen-specificity platform. Breadth meant the fraction of unique TCRs that were SARS-CoV-2-associated, whereas depth meant the fraction of total T cells that were SARS-CoV-2-associated. Using the MIRA data, each spike-specific TCR was mapped to the spike region that the TCR reacts to and placed in a CD4 or CD8 class. Log10-transformed breadth and depth values were compared by one-way ANOVA with Sidak's multiple comparisons tests. TCRdb's version of the immuneACCESS table is confined to in-frame rearrangements and falls short of the full clone set. An unresolved V gene accounts for under half of the shortfall where checked; the remainder is of unknown origin. V and J calls and clone size are given by that table; D and trimming were obtained from the DNA. The sample table records 60,000 to 70,000 clones; roughly four fifths of these occur just once. Under 6% of the sample rests with the top ten.

The time point label, read with the paper, signifies: baseline before first vaccination. Samples from vaccinated people were obtained from the UK trials COV001 and COV002, which included a single-blind randomized controlled phase 2/3 trial of AZD1222 (ChAdOx1 nCoV-19) in healthy adults. For TCRbeta chain sequencing, PBMC samples were collected from trial participants at day 0 and at day 28 after the second dose. This clone was found a few times. There is no known antigen for this receptor. No clone much larger than this one lies a single base away; base qualities are absent. The CDR3 measures 17 amino acids from cysteine to phenylalanine. The kept DNA is CDR3 alone, 51 bases in frame from the first base. V loses 0 bases of germline sequence and J loses 0 bases, and the interval between the two ends is 12 bases. Per the germline V gene (reference sequence), MNHEY is the CDR1 and SMNVEV is the CDR2.

The V and J segments used are TRBV27 and TRBJ1-5; no D gene is confidently identified. The source was peripheral blood, collected on day 0 of AZD1222 vaccination. The receptor's source is an adult in good health. CDR3 loop: CASSLSGVTYSNQPQHF. The bases are TGTGCCAGCAGTTTATCCGGGGTCACTTATAGCAATCAGCCCCAGCATTTT.